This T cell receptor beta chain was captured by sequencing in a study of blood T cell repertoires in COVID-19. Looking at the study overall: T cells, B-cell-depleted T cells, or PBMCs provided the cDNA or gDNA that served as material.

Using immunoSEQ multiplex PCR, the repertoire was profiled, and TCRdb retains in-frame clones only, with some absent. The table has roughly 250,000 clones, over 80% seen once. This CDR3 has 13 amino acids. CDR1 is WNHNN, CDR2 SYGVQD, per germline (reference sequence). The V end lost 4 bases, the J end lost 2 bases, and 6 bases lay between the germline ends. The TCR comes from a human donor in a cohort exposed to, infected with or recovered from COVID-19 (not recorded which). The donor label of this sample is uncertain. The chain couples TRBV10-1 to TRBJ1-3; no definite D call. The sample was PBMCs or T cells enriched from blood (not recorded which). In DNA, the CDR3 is TGCGCCAGCAGTGTCCCCACTGGAAACACCATATATTTT. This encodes CASSVPTGNTIYF.